This is a list of T cell receptor beta chains from one sample in a study of cytomegalovirus exposure and HLA in healthy donors. The repertoire was sequenced with immunoSEQ multiplex PCR; TCRdb's copy has only in-frame clones and lacks some. The data show some 110,000 clones, 75% seen once. Sequencing used PBMCs. All receptors come from a male donor in good health and CMV-seropositive. Each CDR3 is given with its conserved first and last residue. A D gene is named only where the DNA matches it firmly. Some rows have no size entry. The others give once, few or many, or a class for an expanded clone.

>-|15|-|TRBJ1-2|TRBV5-1
TGCGCCAGCAGCTTGGAAGGGACATCTAACTATGGCTACACCTTC
CASSLEGTSNYGYTF
>-|16|TRBD2|TRBJ2-7|TRBV7-8
TGTGCCAGCAGCGGGGGGCGTAGCGGGAGGGCTGGCGAGCAGTACTTC
CASSGGRSGRAGEQYF
>-|16|TRBD1|TRBJ2-5|TRBV7-9
TGTGCCAGCACCCCCTTTGGTGGACAGGGTGAAGAGACCCAGTACTTC
CASTPFGGQGEETQYF
>-|16|TRBD2|TRBJ2-5|TRBV5-6
TGTGCCAGCAGCTTCTCGACTAGCGGGGTAGCCGAGACCCAGTACTTC
CASSFSTSGVAETQYF
>-|14|TRBD1|TRBJ1-4|TRBV19
TGTGCCAGTAGTACGGGACAGCCCCTGGAAAAACTGTTTTTT
CASSTGQPLEKLFF
>few|13|-|TRBJ1-1|TRBV9
TGTGCCAGCAGCAGGACATCGAACACTGAAGCTTTCTTT
CASSRTSNTEAFF
>-|14|TRBD1|TRBJ2-7|TRBV30
TGTGCCTGGAGTATCGGGACAGGACACTACGAGCAGTACTTC
CAWSIGTGHYEQYF
>-|16|-|TRBJ1-1|TRBV9
TGTGCCAGCAGCGTAGTCGCCCAAACTTCGGGGACTGAAGCTTTCTTT
CASSVVAQTSGTEAFF
>-|17|TRBD1|TRBJ1-1|TRBV18
TGTGCCAGCTCACCTGGTCAGGGGGCATCCCCGAACACTGAAGCTTTCTTT
CASSPGQGASPNTEAFF
>-|14|TRBD1|TRBJ1-1|TRBV6-4
TGTGCCAGCAGGTACGGACAGGGTGGAACTGAAGCTTTCTTT
CASRYGQGGTEAFF
>-|13|-|TRBJ1-1|TRBV6-1
TGTGCCAGCAGTGAATTAGGGGCCAGGGCGGCTTTCTTT
CASSELGARAAFF
>-|12|-|TRBJ2-4|TRBV7-6
TGTGCCAGCAGCTTAGGAGGAAACATTCAGTACTTC
CASSLGGNIQYF
>-|14|TRBD1|TRBJ1-1|TRBV5-6
TGTGCCAGCAGAGCACAGGGGAAGGGCACTGAAGCTTTCTTT
CASRAQGKGTEAFF
>-|12|-|TRBJ2-3|TRBV9
TGTGCCAGCAGCTCGAGCACAGATACGCAGTATTTT
CASSSSTDTQYF
>-|15|TRBD1|TRBJ2-1|TRBV7-9
TGTGCCAGCAGCTCGGGACAGGGCTCCTACAATGAGCAGTTCTTC
CASSSGQGSYNEQFF
>-|11|TRBD1|TRBJ1-1|TRBV20-1
TGCAGTGCCGACAGGGGGGCTGAAGCTTTCTTT
CSADRGAEAFF
>few|17|-|TRBJ1-5|TRBV7-9
TGTGCCAGCAGCTTAGCAGTCTCGGGGGGAAGCAATCAGCCCCAGCATTTT
CASSLAVSGGSNQPQHF
>-|14|TRBD2|TRBJ2-3|TRBV6-1
TGTGCCAGCTTGTTAGCGGGAGAGATAGGTACGCAGTATTTT
CASLLAGEIGTQYF
>-|13|-|TRBJ2-7|TRBV7-7
TGTGCCAGCAGCTTAGCCGGGTCTTACGAGCAGTACTTC
CASSLAGSYEQYF
>-|16|TRBD2|TRBJ2-1|TRBV7-3
TGTGCCAGCAGCAGCCGACCGGGACTAGCGGTGAGTGAGCAGTTCTTC
CASSSRPGLAVSEQFF
>-|14|-|TRBJ1-5|TRBV5-4
TGTGCCAGCAGTCCAGAATATAGCAATCAGCCCCAGCATTTT
CASSPEYSNQPQHF
>-|13|TRBD1|TRBJ1-4|TRBV18
TGTGCCAGTTCACGGGCAGGGGGCGAAAAACTGTTTTTT
CASSRAGGEKLFF
>-|14|TRBD1|TRBJ1-2|TRBV4-3
TGCGCCAGCAGCCCCAGACAGGGGGCGAGTGGCTACACCTTC
CASSPRQGASGYTF
>few|13|TRBD2|TRBJ2-7|TRBV4-2
TGTGCCAGCAGCGATAGCGGGAGTTACGAGCAGTACTTC
CASSDSGSYEQYF
>-|11|-|TRBJ2-1|TRBV5-6
TGTGCCAGCAGCCTAGCCTATGAGCAGTTCTTC
CASSLAYEQFF
>-|15|-|TRBJ1-2|TRBV19
TGTGCCAGTATTGGGTTTGGGGGGTATAACTATGGCTACACCTTC
CASIGFGGYNYGYTF
>-|16|TRBD1|TRBJ1-6|TRBV28
TGTGCCAGCAGTACCCTTCCGACAGGGCGCAATTCACCCCTCCACTTT
CASSTLPTGRNSPLHF
>few|14|-|TRBJ2-1|TRBV6-1
TGTGCCAGCAGTCCCCAACAGGGACCGGATGAGCAGTTCTTC
CASSPQQGPDEQFF
>-|16|-|TRBJ1-6|TRBV7-6
TGTGCCAGCAGCCCAACGACAGTCACCTATAATTCACCCCTCCACTTT
CASSPTTVTYNSPLHF
>-|18|TRBD1|TRBJ2-5|TRBV7-6
TGTGCCAGCAGCTTACGGGTCCCCGGGACAGGGGCTCAAGAGACCCAGTACTTC
CASSLRVPGTGAQETQYF
>-|15|-|TRBJ2-5|TRBV5-5
TGTGCCAGCAGCTCTGGGTCAGGGGATGTGGAGACCCAGTACTTC
CASSSGSGDVETQYF
>-|14|-|TRBJ1-1|TRBV28
TGTGCCACTTTCCACAGGCTAATGAACACTGAAGCTTTCTTT
CATFHRLMNTEAFF
>-|15|TRBD2|TRBJ2-1|TRBV6-6
TGTGCCAGCCGGCTTCAGACTAGCGGGAGACATGAGCAGTTCTTC
CASRLQTSGRHEQFF
>few|15|-|TRBJ1-4|TRBV4-1
TGCGCCAGCAGCCAATCCGGACAGCCGAGGGAAAAACTGTTTTTT
CASSQSGQPREKLFF
>-|12|-|TRBJ1-4|TRBV6-5
TGTGCCAGCAGTTCCGGAACTAAAAAACTGTTTTTT
CASSSGTKKLFF
>-|14|TRBD1|TRBJ2-6|TRBV30
TGTGCCTGGAGAGACAGGGGGGGGGCCAACGTCCTGCCTTTC
CAWRDRGGANVLPF
>-|16|TRBD1|TRBJ1-5|TRBV4-3
TGCGCCAGCAGCCCCCACAGGGGGCAGGTAGATCAGCCCCAGAATTTT
CASSPHRGQVDQPQNF
>-|15|TRBD1|TRBJ1-2|TRBV29-1
TGCAGCGTTGAAACATGGGACAGGGGGTCCTTTGGCTACACCTTC
CSVETWDRGSFGYTF
>-|12|-|TRBJ2-5|TRBV7-9
TGTGCCAGCGGCAGGGGCCAAGAGACCCAGTACTTC
CASGRGQETQYF
>-|13|TRBD1|TRBJ1-2|TRBV14
TGTGCCAGCAGCCAAGGGACAGGGTCTAAAGGTTACTTC
CASSQGTGSKGYF
>once|17|TRBD1|TRBJ2-2|TRBV25-1
TGTGCCAGCAGTGAAGCGGGACAGGGGCATGCCACCGGGGAGCTGTTTTTT
CASSEAGQGHATGELFF